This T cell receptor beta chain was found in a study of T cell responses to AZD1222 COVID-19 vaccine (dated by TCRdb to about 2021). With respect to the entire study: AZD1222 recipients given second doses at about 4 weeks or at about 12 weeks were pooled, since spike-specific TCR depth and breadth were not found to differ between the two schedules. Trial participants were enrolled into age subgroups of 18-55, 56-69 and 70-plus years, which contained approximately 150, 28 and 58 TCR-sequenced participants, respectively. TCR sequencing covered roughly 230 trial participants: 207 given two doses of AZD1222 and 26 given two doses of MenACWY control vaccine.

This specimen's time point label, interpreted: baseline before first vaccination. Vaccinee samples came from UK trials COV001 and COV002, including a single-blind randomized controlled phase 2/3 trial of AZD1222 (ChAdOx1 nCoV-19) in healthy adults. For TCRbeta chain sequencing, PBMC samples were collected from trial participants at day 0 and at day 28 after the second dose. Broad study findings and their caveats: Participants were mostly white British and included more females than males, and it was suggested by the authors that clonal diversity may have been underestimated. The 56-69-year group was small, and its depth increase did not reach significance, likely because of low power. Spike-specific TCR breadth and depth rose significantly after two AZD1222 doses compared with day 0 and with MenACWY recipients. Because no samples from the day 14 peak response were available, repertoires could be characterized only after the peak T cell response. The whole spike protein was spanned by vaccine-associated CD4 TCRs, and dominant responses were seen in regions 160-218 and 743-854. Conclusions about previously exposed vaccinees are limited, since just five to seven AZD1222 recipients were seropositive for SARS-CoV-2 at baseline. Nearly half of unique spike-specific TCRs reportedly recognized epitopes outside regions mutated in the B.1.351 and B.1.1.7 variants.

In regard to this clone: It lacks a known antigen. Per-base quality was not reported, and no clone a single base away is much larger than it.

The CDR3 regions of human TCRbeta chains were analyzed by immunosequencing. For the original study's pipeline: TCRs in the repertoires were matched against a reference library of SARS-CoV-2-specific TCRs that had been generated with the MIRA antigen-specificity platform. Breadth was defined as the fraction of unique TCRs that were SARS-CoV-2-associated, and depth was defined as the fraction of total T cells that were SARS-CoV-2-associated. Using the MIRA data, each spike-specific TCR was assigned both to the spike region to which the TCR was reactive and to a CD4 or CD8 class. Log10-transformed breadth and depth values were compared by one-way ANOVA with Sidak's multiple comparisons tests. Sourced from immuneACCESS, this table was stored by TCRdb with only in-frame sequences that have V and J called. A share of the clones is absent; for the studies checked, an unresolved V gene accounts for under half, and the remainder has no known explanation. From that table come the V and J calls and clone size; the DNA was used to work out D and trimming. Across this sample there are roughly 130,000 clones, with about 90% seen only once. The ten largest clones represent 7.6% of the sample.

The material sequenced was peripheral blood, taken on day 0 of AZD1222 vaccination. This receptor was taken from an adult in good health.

The CDR3: CASSRGVSGGDTEAFF. The nucleotide sequence is TGTGCCAGCAGCCGGGGCGTTTCGGGGGGGGACACTGAAGCTTTCTTT. The V and J segments used are TRBV5-4 and TRBJ1-1, with TRBD1 tentatively as D gene (5 bases match). The CDR3, cysteine through phenylalanine, is 16 amino acids long. Only the CDR3 region is kept as DNA, spanning 48 bases read in frame from base 1. CDR1 and CDR2 are read off the germline V gene (reference sequence) as SGHNT and YYREEE. V is pared back by 4 bases and J by 3 bases, with 19 bases lying between the germline termini.